This entry concerns a single TCR beta chain. Its antigen remains undetermined. No base qualities exist here, and no much larger clone lies one base off it. The sample comes from a study of cytomegalovirus exposure and HLA in healthy donors (dated by TCRdb to 2016 to 2017). About the study as a whole: An earlier analysis of under 600 of the donors reported 250 to 300 Gb of sequence data and 117 million unique TCR beta sequences from approximately 180 million T cells. The aim of the study was to test whether cataloging public T cell receptors could identify signatures of past pathogen exposure. The study combined high-throughput TCR immunosequencing, statistical association of individual TCRs with disease status, and machine learning to predict cytomegalovirus infection status. All discovery cohort repertoires had been generated on a single sequencing platform. To decide whether each TCR beta V gene segment behaved as functional or pseudogenic, an earlier analysis of some 580 of the donors relied on high-throughput TCR beta sequencing. Using immunosequencing, the study profiled T cell repertoires from fewer than 850 subjects and related those repertoires to cytomegalovirus serostatus. A few DR-DQ haplotypes were treated as single units for association and clustering because of strong linkage in the cohort. In a later analysis, previously published TCR beta repertoires from about 640 donors were re-analyzed and high-resolution HLA genotyping was added so that TCR occurrence patterns could be studied. In a later genetic analysis, genome-wide SNP genotypes for 398 of the 666 donors were used, and that subset was treated as a discovery cohort. Roughly 300 gigabases of sequencing data and approximately 80 million unique TCR sequences were included in an early release covering about 700 HLA-typed donors. The genetic ancestry cluster associated with self-reported Caucasian donors included around four fifths of the roughly 410 genotyped donors. Among 350 to 400 genotyped donors of the cohort, an average of 235,054 unique TCR beta nucleotide sequences were sequenced per donor, 15% to 20% of them non-productive. Class I and class II HLA loci were covered by the typing at four-digit resolution. The number of donors typed differed by locus, with about 620-630 for A, B, C, DRB1 and DQB1, around 560 for DQA1, approximately 580 for DPA1, and approximately 470 for DPB1. Besides the first cohort of approximately 670 subjects, a separate validation cohort made up of 95 to 150 different subjects was used. The later analysis used no new phenotypic data to find candidate immune exposures, relying instead on TCR beta sequences and their occurrence across donors. Alongside the repertoire data, information on donor age, sex, ethnicity and CMV serostatus was compiled. Study-wide findings and limitations: The authors suggested that the approach could potentially be generalized to other disease states and immunological phenotypes. In a later analysis, about 17,000 TCR beta sequences were associated with specific HLA alleles at a false discovery rate of 0.05. Several of the top co-occurrence clusters appeared to be linked to parvovirus B19, influenza, CMV and Epstein-Barr virus, according to a later analysis. Cytomegalovirus status was reported to be diagnosed by the classifier with high specificity and sensitivity in both the original and validation cohorts. In a later genetic analysis, a missense DCLRE1C variant was associated with V-gene and J-gene trimming of TCR beta chains, and the association was replicated in an independent cohort. A group of highly shared sequence variants was considered likely to be a technical artifact of the sequencing pipeline. The only immune exposure information available for the cohort was CMV serostatus. In a later analysis, the rate of TCR association differed among HLA loci, with DRB1 alleles having the most associated TCRs and HLA-C alleles having the fewest. Compared with equally common non-associated chains, HLA-associated TCR beta chains in a later analysis were more clonally expanded and had lower generation probabilities. Broadly in line with IMGT annotations, most TCR beta V segments showed up in productive rearrangements about 87% or about 30% of the time in an earlier analysis of under 700 of the donors. A further reported finding was that TCR beta sequences accurately predicted the HLA-A and HLA-B alleles for most subjects in the first cohort. Because the 87-base-pair reads could not distinguish some IMGT-functional V segments, including TRBV6-2 and TRBV6-3, those segments were excluded. A later genetic analysis reported fewer N-insertions in productive TCRs among donors in an Asian-associated ancestry cluster than the roughly 700-donor mean. Because HLA typing was unavailable for some donors at each locus, only the typed subset was used in association tests. A few of the identified cytomegalovirus-associated TCR beta chains were confirmed in vitro to be specific for cytomegalovirus antigens. Linkage disequilibrium might explain the correlated functional status among segregating V segments, but an unknown experimental factor could not be ruled out. The study listed 164 TCR beta chains as associated with cytomegalovirus. When HLA alleles, especially DR and DQ, strongly co-occurred, TCR associations were difficult to assign to individual alleles. While some public TCRs were present in many individuals, most TCR sequences turned up only very rarely across donors. The earlier analysis of approximately 560 of the donors excluded some 15 rarely observed V segments, including chromosome 9 orphons, because counts were too low. According to a later analysis, most CMV-associated TCR beta chains appeared to be HLA-restricted, and the HLA associations seemed to be driven largely by CMV exposure. The presence/absence analyses assumed that sequencing depth was roughly uniform across donors, and that assumption may not be true. This cohort had only TCR beta chains sequenced, and the lack of alpha or paired-chain data limited which features could be detected.

Library prep was done by the immunoSEQ multiplex PCR assay. The multiplex PCR relied on a mix of 60 forward primers for TCR Vbeta segments and 13 reverse primers for TCR Jbeta segments. The CDR3 region of rearranged TCR beta genes was amplified from genomic DNA by a multiplex PCR assay. Amplified TCR beta libraries were sequenced as 87-base-pair reads on the Illumina HiSeq System. From the authors' description of their analysis: A later analysis counted about 80 million unique TCR beta chains across the 650 to 800 repertoires, and some 12 million of these chains were shared by at least two donors. To remove PCR and sequencing errors, raw reads were error-corrected and collapsed into unique sequences using a nearest-neighbor algorithm that merged closely related sequences. Alignment of CDR3 sequences to IMGT reference sequences was used to assign V, D and J gene segments. For a sequence to be retained, a match of at least six nucleotides to both a V gene segment and a J gene segment was required. Rearrangements were called productive when the CDR3 lacked stop codons and stayed in frame with V and J; all others were non-productive. CDR3 was defined by IMGT convention, running from the second conserved V-encoded cysteine to the conserved J-encoded phenylalanine. The earlier analysis of about 620 of the donors excluded sequences that lacked an unambiguous match to a single V gene segment. An earlier analysis of some 500 of the donors classified V segments as functional when productive rearrangements were above 56.7% and as segregating when the standard deviation between donors was above 5%. A statistical classification framework was built to diagnose cytomegalovirus status from the catalog of TCR beta chain sequences. In a later analysis, TCR nucleotide sequences were compared against IMGT/GENE-DB human TR gene sequences so that V and J genes could be assigned. Using the TCRdist pipeline, a later analysis assigned CDR3 sequences along with most-parsimonious VDJ recombination scenarios. A later analysis defined each TCR beta chain by its CDR3 amino acid sequence plus V-gene family, and excluded reads lacking a unique V-gene family. To address suspected cross-contamination and a sequencing artifact, a later analysis removed 592 highly shared, low-generation-probability nucleotide sequences. In a later analysis, a clonal expansion index was calculated for each public chain from normalized within-repertoire ranks of inferred template counts. A later analysis computed generation probabilities with a VDJ recombination model fitted to out-of-frame rearrangements, and checked the results against IGoR. In a later analysis, TCR-TCR, TCR-HLA and TCR-CMV co-occurrence was scored with hypergeometric tests, and a repertoire-size bias correction was applied to TCR pairs. A later analysis estimated false discovery rates by permuting HLA or CMV assignments 20 times. In a later analysis, co-occurring TCRs were grouped using DBSCAN, with TCRdist sequence similarity added in when clustering inside HLA-allele-positive subsets. Co-occurrence clustering excluded repertoires with fewer than 30,000 or more than 120,000 public chains, plus five with anomalous nucleotide sharing. TCRdb provides this immuneACCESS table in a form limited to in-frame rearrangements. Some clones are lacking; in checked studies, under half of them reflect an unresolved V gene, and why the rest are absent is not known. V and J calls and clone size are those listed in that table; D and trimming were worked out from the DNA. The sample contains 100,000 to 150,000 clones, 73% of them found a single time. 4.8% of the sample is held by the ten biggest clonotypes.

The cohort consisted of 666 healthy bone marrow donors. At the time of sampling, every cohort member was nominally healthy, though immune exposures that went unrecorded were likely present. The donor tested CMV seropositive and was one of the 289 seropositive cohort members. Every donor gave a peripheral blood sample, and the peripheral blood mononuclear cells from that sample were used for TCR beta sequencing. The Qiagen DNeasy Blood Extraction Kit was used to extract genomic DNA from the blood cell samples. The CDR3, from cysteine to phenylalanine, totals 16 residues. Just CDR3 DNA is preserved here, 48 bases in frame from base 1. The germline V gene sets CDR1 to MGHRA and CDR2 to YSYEKL. The V end loses 0 bases and the J end loses 11 bases, and a stretch of 17 bases separates them.

The sequenced sample was PBMCs. The receptor chain draws on TRBV4-1 and TRBJ1-6, with TRBD1 as a weak D call on 6 bases. This receptor was identified in a man aged 55 to 69 in good health and CMV-seropositive. The nucleotide sequence reads as follows: TGCGCCAGCAGCCAAGAGTGGGGGCGCGTCGAGGCACCCCTCCACTTT. This encodes CASSQEWGRVEAPLHF.